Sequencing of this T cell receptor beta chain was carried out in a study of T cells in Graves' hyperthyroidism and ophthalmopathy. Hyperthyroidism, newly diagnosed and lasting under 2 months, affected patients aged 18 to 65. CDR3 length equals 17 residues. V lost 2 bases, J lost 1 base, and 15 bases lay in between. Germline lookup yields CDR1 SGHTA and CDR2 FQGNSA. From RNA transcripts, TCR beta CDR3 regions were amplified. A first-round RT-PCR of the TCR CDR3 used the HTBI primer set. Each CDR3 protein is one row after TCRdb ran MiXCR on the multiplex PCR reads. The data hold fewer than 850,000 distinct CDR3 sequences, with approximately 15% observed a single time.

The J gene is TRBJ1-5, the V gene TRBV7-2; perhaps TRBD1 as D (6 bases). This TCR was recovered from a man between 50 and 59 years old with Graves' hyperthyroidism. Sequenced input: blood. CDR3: CASSLNAGAFSNQPQHF. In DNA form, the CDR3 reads TGTGCCAGCAGCTTAAATGCAGGGGCCTTCAGCAATCAGCCCCAGCATTTT.